This TCR beta chain derives from a study of blood T cell repertoires in COVID-19. The CDR3 extends over 19 amino acids. CDR1 and CDR2 from the germline V gene are MNHEY and SMNVEV (reference sequence). V lost 3 bases, J lost 3 bases, and 10 bases stayed unmatched. The data were produced by immunoSEQ multiplex PCR, yet TCRdb's version contains in-frame clones alone and is incomplete. Here the sample spans 250,000 to 300,000 clones, more than 85% being singletons. This receptor was identified in a woman aged 55-70 years with COVID-19, enrolled during active disease. Sequenced input: peripheral blood. This chain links TRBV27 with TRBJ2-2; 13 positions match TRBD2. CDR3 sequence (DNA): TGTGCCAGCAGTTTTCAACTAGCGGGAGGGCTTGACTACACCGGGGAGCTGTTTTTT. Residues: CASSFQLAGGLDYTGELFF.